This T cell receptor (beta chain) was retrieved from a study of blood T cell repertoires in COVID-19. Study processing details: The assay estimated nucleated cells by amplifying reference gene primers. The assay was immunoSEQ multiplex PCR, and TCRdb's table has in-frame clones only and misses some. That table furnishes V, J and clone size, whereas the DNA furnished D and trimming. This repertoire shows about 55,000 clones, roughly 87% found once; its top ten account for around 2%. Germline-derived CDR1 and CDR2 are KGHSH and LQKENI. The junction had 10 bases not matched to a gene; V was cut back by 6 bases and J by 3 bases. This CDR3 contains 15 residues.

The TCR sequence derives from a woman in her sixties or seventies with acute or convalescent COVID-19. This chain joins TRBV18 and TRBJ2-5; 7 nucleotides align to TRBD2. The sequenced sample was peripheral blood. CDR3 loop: CASSKRDREKETQYF. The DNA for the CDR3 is TGTGCCAGCTCGAAGCGGGACCGAGAGAAAGAGACCCAGTACTTC. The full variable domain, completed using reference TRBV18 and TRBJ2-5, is NAGVMQNPRHLVRRRGQEARLRCSPMKGHSHVYWYRQLPEEGLKFMVYLQKENIIDESGMPKERFSAEFPKEGPSILRIQQVVRGDSAAYFCASSKRDREKETQYFGPGTRLLVL.